The rows below give T cell receptor beta chains drawn from one sample of a study of blood T cell repertoires in COVID-19. Sequenced by immunoSEQ multiplex PCR; TCRdb stores in-frame clones only, minus some. The sample lists 95,000 to 150,000 clones; about 85% were seen once. The sample consisted of peripheral blood. The receptor source for this set is an older man with acute or convalescent COVID-19. The CDR3 runs from the conserved cysteine through the conserved F or W. A D gene is named only where the DNA matches it firmly. Rows may omit the clone size; those that give it use once, few, many or a size class.

.	.	TRBV9	TRBJ2-5	CASSAGSAGETQYF	TGTGCCAGCAGCGCCGGGTCGGCCGGAGAGACCCAGTACTTC
.	.	TRBV5-1	TRBJ1-2	CASSLGQNYGYTF	TGCGCCAGCAGCTTGGGACAGAACTATGGCTACACCTTC
TRBD2	.	TRBV5-1	TRBJ2-1	CASTPGLAGNEQFF	TGCGCCAGCACCCCGGGACTAGCAGGTAATGAGCAGTTCTTC
TRBD1	.	TRBV18	TRBJ1-2	CASSPRDRVYGYTF	TGTGCCAGCTCACCCCGGGACAGGGTTTATGGCTACACCTTC
.	.	TRBV3-1/TRBV3-2	TRBJ2-1	CASSQADEQFF	TGTGCCAGCAGCCAAGCCGATGAGCAGTTCTTC
TRBD1	.	TRBV10-3	TRBJ1-4	CAIRGGTAINEKLFF	TGTGCCATCAGAGGCGGGACAGCGATTAATGAAAAACTGTTTTTT
TRBD2	.	TRBV5-1	TRBJ2-3	CASKKTSGPYTDTQYF	TGCGCCAGCAAGAAAACTAGCGGACCTTACACAGATACGCAGTATTTT
TRBD1	.	TRBV3-1/TRBV3-2	TRBJ2-6	CASSLWTGMDAGANVLTF	TGTGCCAGCAGCTTATGGACAGGGATGGATGCTGGGGCCAACGTCCTGACTTTC
TRBD2	once	TRBV28	TRBJ2-3	CATAGDSNTQYF	TGTGCCACAGCGGGAGATTCAAATACGCAGTATTTT
.	.	TRBV29-1	TRBJ2-7	CSVEDFRGYEQYF	TGCAGCGTTGAAGATTTCCGGGGCTACGAGCAGTACTTC
TRBD1	.	TRBV6-5	TRBJ2-1	CASSYRTGGPIF	TGTGCCAGCAGTTACCGGACAGGGGGCCCGATCTTC
.	.	TRBV28	TRBJ1-2	CASLPPGGSYGYTF	TGTGCCAGCCTACCACCGGGGGGCTCCTATGGCTACACCTTC
TRBD1	once	TRBV7-9	TRBJ1-1	CASSLRTTGGATEAFF	TGTGCCAGCAGCTTAAGGACGACAGGGGGCGCGACTGAAGCTTTCTTT
TRBD2	.	TRBV20-1	TRBJ2-1	CSASLRLAGVGNEQFF	TGCAGTGCTAGTCTGCGACTAGCGGGAGTAGGCAATGAGCAGTTCTTC
TRBD1	.	TRBV29-1	TRBJ1-1	CSVFRQGVMNTEAFF	TGCAGCGTTTTCCGGCAGGGGGTCATGAACACTGAAGCTTTCTTT
TRBD1	.	TRBV18	TRBJ2-7	CASSPRQGPYEQYF	TGTGCCAGCTCACCCAGACAGGGCCCCTACGAGCAGTACTTC
TRBD1	.	TRBV9	TRBJ2-7	CASSLAAGGSYEQYF	TGTGCCAGCAGCCTTGCGGCAGGGGGTTCCTACGAGCAGTACTTC
.	.	TRBV2	TRBJ1-6	CASSEGQLNSPLHF	TGTGCCAGCAGTGAAGGCCAGTTGAATTCACCCCTCCACTTT
.	once	TRBV7-8	TRBJ2-7	CASSQHYEQYF	TGTGCCAGCAGCCAACACTACGAGCAGTACTTC
.	.	TRBV3-1/TRBV3-2	TRBJ1-1	CASSQVEAGAFF	TGTGCCAGCAGCCAAGTGGAGGCGGGAGCTTTCTTT
TRBD1	few	TRBV11-1	TRBJ2-2	CASSLGTGVAGELFF	TGTGCCAGCAGCCTTGGGACAGGGGTCGCCGGGGAGCTGTTTTTT
.	.	TRBV5-1	TRBJ1-1	CASSLDSRTEAFF	TGCGCCAGCAGCTTGGATAGCCGAACTGAAGCTTTCTTT
TRBD1	.	TRBV19	TRBJ2-1	CASSQDRVYGGEQFF	TGTGCCAGTAGCCAGGACAGGGTTTATGGCGGTGAGCAGTTCTTC
.	once	TRBV7-2	TRBJ2-1	CASSLNRDEQFF	TGTGCCAGCAGCCTGAATCGCGATGAGCAGTTCTTC
TRBD2	.	TRBV5-4	TRBJ2-2	CASSPNSGRRGTGELFF	TGTGCCAGCAGCCCCAACAGCGGGAGACGAGGGACCGGGGAGCTGTTTTTT
.	.	TRBV7-3	TRBJ2-1	CASSLNGDRQFF	TGTGCCAGCAGCTTAAACGGAGACCGGCAGTTCTTC
.	.	TRBV10-3	TRBJ1-1	CAISDPGVMGTEAFF	TGTGCCATCAGTGACCCGGGGGTGATGGGGACTGAAGCTTTCTTT
.	.	TRBV5-1	TRBJ1-4	CASSFSTGSVEKLFF	TGCGCCAGCAGCTTTTCTACAGGGTCCGTTGAAAAACTGTTTTTT
.	.	TRBV18	TRBJ2-5	CASSLGTDVGTQYF	TGTGCCAGCTCACTGGGGACTGATGTTGGGACCCAGTACTTC
TRBD1	.	TRBV5-1	TRBJ1-4	CASSSGQGEKLFF	TGCGCCAGCAGCAGTGGACAGGGGGAAAAACTGTTTTTT
.	.	TRBV18	TRBJ1-3	CASSPPAGLRGLPIYF	TGTGCCAGCTCACCACCGGCGGGATTAAGGGGTTTGCCCATATATTTT
.	once	TRBV12-2	TRBJ2-7	CAGDRFHEQYF	TGTGCCGGGGACAGGTTCCACGAGCAGTACTTC
.	.	TRBV19	TRBJ2-1	CASSSGLAGEQFF	TGTGCCAGTAGCTCGGGACTGGCGGGGGAGCAGTTCTTC
TRBD1	few	TRBV27	TRBJ2-7	CASSSSGTGYEQYF	TGTGCCAGCAGTTCCTCCGGGACAGGGTACGAGCAGTACTTC
.	.	TRBV5-6	TRBJ1-1	CASSPDSENTEAFF	TGTGCCAGCAGCCCGGACAGTGAGAACACTGAAGCTTTCTTT
TRBD1	.	TRBV18	TRBJ1-5	CASSPTGQGQPQHF	TGTGCCAGCTCACCGACGGGACAGGGTCAGCCCCAGCATTTT
TRBD1	.	TRBV6-5	TRBJ2-1	CASSRQGSYNEQFF	TGTGCCAGCAGTCGACAGGGTAGCTACAATGAGCAGTTCTTC
TRBD2	.	TRBV19	TRBJ2-7	CASRGEAGGTYEQYF	TGTGCCAGTAGAGGAGAAGCGGGGGGTACCTACGAGCAGTACTTC
.	.	TRBV7-2	TRBJ1-4	CASSLGFHSGEKLFF	TGTGCCAGCAGCTTAGGGTTTCATTCCGGGGAAAAACTGTTTTTT